Sequencing of this TCR beta chain was carried out in a study of cytomegalovirus exposure and HLA in healthy donors (dated 2017 in TCRdb). Notes on the research overall: A later analysis indicated that the roughly 120 validation repertoires were generated on the platform also employed for the roughly 650 repertoires of the first cohort. High-throughput TCR immunosequencing, statistical association of individual TCRs with disease status, and machine learning were combined to predict cytomegalovirus infection status. In addition to the first cohort of 650 to 800 subjects, a separate validation cohort of some 120 different subjects was used. The study aimed to test whether cataloging public T cell receptors could reveal signatures of past pathogen exposure.

The research as a whole found: A later analysis had no HLA typing for the validation cohort, so co-occurrence there was scored across all 130 or so repertoires. A total of fewer than 200 TCR beta chains were listed by the study as associated with cytomegalovirus. The classifier was reported to diagnose cytomegalovirus status with high specificity and sensitivity in both the original and validation cohorts. Across donors, most TCR sequences were observed very rarely, whereas some public TCRs were present in many individuals. The authors suggested that the approach could potentially be extended to other disease states and immunological phenotypes. Of the cluster scores, approximately 95% were above 0 in a later analysis, which found that TCRs clustered in the first cohort also tended to co-occur in the 90 to 150 validation repertoires. A few of the identified cytomegalovirus-associated TCR beta chains were confirmed in vitro to be specific for cytomegalovirus antigens.

A word on this clone: Its antigen is not yet known. Per-nucleotide qualities are absent, and no much larger clonotype sits a single base away.

The library relied on the immunoSEQ multiplex PCR assay. As for the authors' bioinformatics: A statistical classification framework was developed to diagnose cytomegalovirus status using the catalog of TCR beta chain sequences. TCRdb retrieved this table from immuneACCESS and kept in-frame rearrangements only. Not all clones are present; in checked studies, unresolved V genes account for under half, and no reason is known for the remainder. V and J calls and clone size follow that table, whereas D and trimming were derived from the DNA. This sample lists roughly 56,000 clones; roughly nine tenths were detected once. The leading ten clones occupy around 2.2% of the sample. Separate from the roughly 650-subject first cohort, the validation cohort of about 130 subjects was the group to which the donors belonged. The CDR3 starts with the cysteine, ends with the phenylalanine, and has 13 residues. CDR3 DNA is the only sequence kept; it has 39 bases, read in frame from the first base. Trimming removed 4 bases from V and 7 bases from J, leaving 14 bases between the germline ends. From the germline V gene, CDR1 is MDHEN and CDR2 is SYDVKM.

Sequenced: PBMCs. The receptor was derived from a woman in her thirties in good health and CMV-seronegative. This sequence uses TRBV28 and TRBJ2-7; no D gene call is confident. The DNA sequence is given as TGTGCCAGCAGTTCGGAGAGCTCTTGGGAGCAGTACTTC. This translates into CASSSESSWEQYF.